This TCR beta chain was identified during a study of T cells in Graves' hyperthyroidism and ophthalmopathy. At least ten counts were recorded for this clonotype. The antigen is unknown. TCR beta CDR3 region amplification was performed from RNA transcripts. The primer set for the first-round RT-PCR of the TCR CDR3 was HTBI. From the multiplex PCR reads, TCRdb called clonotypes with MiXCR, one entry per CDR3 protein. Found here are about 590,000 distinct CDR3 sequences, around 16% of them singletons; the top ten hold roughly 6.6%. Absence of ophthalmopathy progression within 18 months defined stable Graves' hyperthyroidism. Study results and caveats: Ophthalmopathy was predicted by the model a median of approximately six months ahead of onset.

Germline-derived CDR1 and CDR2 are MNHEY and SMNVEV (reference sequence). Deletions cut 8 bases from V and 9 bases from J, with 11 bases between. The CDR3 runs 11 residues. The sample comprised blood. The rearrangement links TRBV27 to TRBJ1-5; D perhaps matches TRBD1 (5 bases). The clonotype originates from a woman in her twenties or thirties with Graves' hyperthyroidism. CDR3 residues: CASGGAGPQHF. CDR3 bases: TGTGCCAGCGGGGGTGCGGGGCCCCAGCATTTT.